The 22 T cell receptor beta chains reported below all come from one sample, sequenced in a study of cytomegalovirus exposure and HLA in healthy donors. In the PCR, 60 Vbeta and 13 Jbeta primers were used. TCRdb keeps only in-frame clones here, not all; method: immunoSEQ multiplex PCR. The data contain 70,000 to 95,000 clones, roughly 73% of them singletons. Source material: PBMCs. The receptors were sampled from a man aged 35-49 years in good health and CMV-seronegative.

As for this clone: Additional DNA sequences in this sample encode the identical CDR3. The rearrangement links TRBV28 to TRBJ1-5; 8 nucleotides agree with TRBD1. V was clipped by 6 bases and J by 2 bases; unmatched bases: 6. The CDR3 contains 15 residues. Germline V gives CDR1 MDHEN, CDR2 SYDVKM. Written as DNA, the CDR3 is TGTGCCAGCAGCCCCGGACAGGGAGGCAATCAGCCCCAGCATTTT. Translation: CASSPGQGGNQPQHF.

V usage is TRBV6-1 and J usage is TRBJ2-7; 8 positions match TRBD1. The CDR3 is 14 amino acids. Losses at the gene ends were 8 bases for V and 1 base for J; bases not matched to a gene: 7. The germline V gene encodes CDR1 MNHNS and CDR2 SASEGT. CDR3 in amino acids: CASDTRGLSYEQYF. DNA for the CDR3: TGTGCCAGCGATACCAGGGGGCTATCCTACGAGCAGTACTTC.

The genes are TRBV28 and TRBJ1-5; D is perhaps TRBD1 (5 bases). The CDR3 is 14 residues long. The germline V and J ends were trimmed by 2 bases and 3 bases, with 8 bases remaining between them. Germline CDR1 is MDHEN and CDR2 is SYDVKM. CDR3 in DNA: TGTGCCAGCAGTTTAGCAGGGTTCAATCAGCCCCAGCATTTT. This encodes CASSLAGFNQPQHF.

As DNA, the CDR3 is TGTGCCAGCAGTTTGGGAGGGAGGGAGCTGTTTTTT. This encodes CASSLGGRELFF. The V call is TRBV28, the J call TRBJ2-2; 7 bases are shared with TRBD2. This CDR3 region has 12 residues. J gave up 9 bases and V 3 bases, and 1 base lay outside the gene matches. CDR1 MDHEN and CDR2 SYDVKM come from the germline V gene. The whole variable domain, remainder taken from reference TRBV28 and TRBJ2-2, is DVKVTQSSRYLVKRTGEKVFLECVQDMDHENMFWYRQDPGLGLRLIYFSYDVKMKEKGDIPEGYSVSREKKERFSLILESASTNQTSMYLCASSLGGRELFFGEGSRLTVL.

The V call is TRBV13, the J call TRBJ2-1; 11 bases line up with TRBD2. The ends lost 6 bases at V and 15 bases at J; junction bases unmatched: 16. CDR3 size: 15 residues. Germline-derived CDR1 and CDR2 are PRHDT and FYEKMQ (reference sequence). CDR3 coding DNA: TGTGCCAGCAGTTCGGGGGTAGCGGGGGGGCTCAAGTTGTTCTTC. Translation gives CASSSGVAGGLKLFF.

The chain is built from TRBV2 and TRBJ1-6, with a weak D call TRBD1 (6 bases). Germline V lookup: CDR1 SNHLY, CDR2 FYNNEI. The length of the CDR3 is 16 residues. V was cut by 2 bases and J by 4 bases, with 12 bases left in between. The CDR3 loop is CASSEWGGYYNSPLHF. CDR3 DNA sequence: TGTGCCAGCAGTGAATGGGGGGGCTATTATAATTCACCCCTCCACTTT.

V and J are TRBV6-1 and TRBJ2-3, with 7 bases matching TRBD1. The germline V gene encodes CDR1 MNHNS and CDR2 SASEGT. After removal of 6 bases from V and 1 base from J, the junction contained 7 bases not matched to a gene. The CDR3 runs 15 residues. The CDR3 is CASSPGTAGTDTQYF. For the CDR3, the DNA is TGTGCCAGCAGCCCCGGGACAGCGGGCACAGATACGCAGTATTTT.

This clone turned up a few times. The CDR3 sequence is CAIMRQNSYEQYF. The CDR3 bases are TGTGCCATCATGCGACAGAATTCCTACGAGCAGTACTTC. This chain connects TRBV10-3 to TRBJ2-7; TRBD1 is a possible D gene (5 bases). The CDR3 runs 13 residues. Germline CDR1 is ENHRY and CDR2 is SYGVKD. Trimming shortened V by 7 bases and J by 1 base, and 11 bases separated the two germline ends.

This rearrangement joins TRBV6-5 to TRBJ1-1, with 7 positions matching TRBD1. V lost 2 bases and J lost 8; bases outside the gene matches: 2. Germline V gene lookup returns CDR1 MNHEY and CDR2 SVGAGI. This CDR3 spans 12 amino acids. The CDR3 DNA reads TGTGCCAGCAGTTACGGGGGACAGGAAGCTTTCTTT. Its protein product is CASSYGGQEAFF.

This sequence joins TRBV19 and TRBJ2-5, with D possibly matching TRBD1 (5 bases). CDR1 and CDR2 from the germline V gene are LNHDA and SQIVND (reference sequence). CDR3 length: 14 residues. Trimming removed 6 bases from V and 3 bases from J, with 14 bases in between. The CDR3 sequence is CASRKNGREETQYF. The CDR3 region has the DNA TGTGCCAGTAGAAAAAATGGCAGGGAAGAGACCCAGTACTTC.

This clone turned up a few times. V usage is TRBV7-9 and J usage is TRBJ2-7, with D possibly matching TRBD2 (5 bases). V lost 5 bases and J 2 bases, leaving 16 bases between the germline ends. CDR3 length: 15 residues. Germline V lookup: CDR1 SEHNR, CDR2 FQNEAQ (reference sequence). In DNA form, the CDR3 reads TGTGCCAGCAGCCCCGAGGGTAGGCCCCCCTACGAGCAGTACTTC. Translation: CASSPEGRPPYEQYF.

This chain uses TRBV28 with TRBJ1-1; weak D call: TRBD1 (5 bases). This CDR3 has 16 amino acids. Looked up from germline, CDR1 is MDHEN and CDR2 is SYDVKM. The V end lost 5 bases, the J end lost 3 bases, and 19 bases lay between the germline ends. The CDR3 loop is CASSPWDSRADTEAFF. DNA for the CDR3: TGTGCCAGCAGTCCCTGGGACTCCCGGGCGGACACTGAAGCTTTCTTT.

Only one count was recorded for this clone. The J gene is TRBJ1-2, the V gene TRBV7-9; TRBD1 is a possible D gene (6 bases). This CDR3 region has 13 residues. The germline V gene has CDR1 SEHNR and CDR2 FQNEAQ (reference sequence). Between the trimmed V and J ends, which lost 5 bases and 5 bases, there was a span of 12 bases. CDR3 protein: CASSLRTVYGYTF. The CDR3 DNA reads TGTGCCAGCAGCCTCCGGACAGTTTATGGCTACACCTTC. Drawing the rest from reference TRBV7-9 and TRBJ1-2, the complete variable domain is DTGVSQNPRHKITKRGQNVTFRCDPISEHNRLYWYRQTLGQGPEFLTYFQNEAQLEKSRLLSDRFSAERPKGSFSTLEIQRTEQGDSAMYLCASSLRTVYGYTFGSGTRLTVV.

This chain joins TRBV9 and TRBJ2-3, with 10 bases matching TRBD2. V gave up 0 bases and J gave up 2 bases; unmatched junction bases: 18. The CDR3 sequence is 21 residues long. CDR1 and CDR2 (germline): SGDLS, YYNGEE. CDR3 residues: CASSVATSTRTSGQYTDTQYF. Here the CDR3 DNA reads TGTGCCAGCAGCGTAGCTACTTCCACCCGGACTAGCGGCCAGTACACAGATACGCAGTATTTT.

V gene TRBV2 combines with J gene TRBJ1-5; D call uncertain. CDR1 and CDR2 from the germline V gene are SNHLY and FYNNEI. CDR3 length: 13 amino acids. Trimming stripped 8 bases from V and 2 bases from J, with 10 bases between. The CDR3, as DNA: TGTGCCAGCGGACGGGGAGGCAATCAGCCCCAGCATTTT. Its translation: CASGRGGNQPQHF.

V and J are TRBV30 and TRBJ2-7; maybe TRBD1 (6 bases). This CDR3 comprises 13 residues. V was shortened by 5 bases and J by 5 bases, with 16 bases between the two germline ends. Germline values: CDR1 GTSNPN, CDR2 SVGIG (reference sequence). The CDR3 DNA follows: TGTGCCTGGGCGACGGGACATAGGAACGAGCAGTACTTC. It translates to CAWATGHRNEQYF.

The chain has TRBV29-1 and TRBJ1-5; 11 bases line up with TRBD1. This CDR3 has 14 amino acids. J gave up 5 bases and V 6 bases, and 6 bases lay outside the gene matches. Germline V gene lookup returns CDR1 SQVTM and CDR2 ANQGSEA. CDR3 in DNA: TGCAGCGTCGGGACAGGGGGGGTCGATCAGCCCCAGCATTTT. It codes for CSVGTGGVDQPQHF.

The chain has TRBV19 and TRBJ1-1; D is possibly TRBD1 (6 bases). The CDR3 covers 15 residues. In germline, CDR1 is LNHDA, CDR2 SQIVND (reference sequence). Between the trimmed V and J ends, which lost 3 bases and 1 base, there was a span of 12 bases. CDR3 DNA sequence: TGTGCCAGTAGTATCCCCGCAGGGGCGAACACTGAAGCTTTCTTT. Its translation is CASSIPAGANTEAFF.

This clone was counted a single time. The DNA for the CDR3 is TGTGCCAGCAGGATGGACAGGGGCGCACGGGAGCAGTTCTTC. Protein: CASRMDRGAREQFF. This chain links TRBV4-2 with TRBJ2-1, with 9 nucleotides matching TRBD1. The V gene end was trimmed by 6 bases and the J gene end by 10 bases; junction bases not matched to a gene: 10. CDR3 size: 14 residues. CDR1 and CDR2 (germline): LGHNA, YNFKEQ.

The chain recombines TRBV5-4 with TRBJ1-1, with 8 bases that match TRBD1. Germline assignment: CDR1 SGHNT and CDR2 YYREEE (reference sequence). Trimming at V came to 3 bases and at J to 1 base, leaving 5 bases not matched to a gene. The CDR3 loop spans 15 amino acids. The CDR3 DNA reads TGTGCCAGCAGCTCCCCTGGGACAGGGAACACTGAAGCTTTCTTT. This codes for CASSSPGTGNTEAFF. The whole variable domain, remainder taken from reference TRBV5-4 and TRBJ1-1, is ETGVTQSPTHLIKTRGQQVTLRCSSQSGHNTVSWYQQALGQGPQFIFQYYREEENGRGNFPPRFSGLQFPNYSSELNVNALELDDSALYLCASSSPGTGNTEAFFGQGTRLTVV.

The CDR3 loop is CASSPRAADGYEQFF. The CDR3, as DNA: TGTGCCAGCAGTCCGCGGGCAGCCGATGGGTATGAGCAGTTCTTC. The rearrangement joins TRBV27 to TRBJ2-1; a possible D gene is TRBD2 (5 bases). Germline V lookup: CDR1 MNHEY, CDR2 SMNVEV (reference sequence). Trimming took off 5 bases at V and 8 bases at J, with 19 bases between the two ends. There are 15 residues in the CDR3.

This clone was detected only a few times. The J gene is TRBJ1-5, the V gene TRBV6-5; D might be TRBD1 (6 bases). CDR1 is MNHEY and CDR2 is SVGAGI in the germline V gene. V was shortened by 8 bases and J by 4 bases, with 12 bases between the two germline ends. The length of the CDR3 is 13 residues. The CDR3 DNA is TGTGCCAGCGCGAACAGGGAAAATCAGCCCCAGCATTTT. This encodes CASANRENQPQHF.